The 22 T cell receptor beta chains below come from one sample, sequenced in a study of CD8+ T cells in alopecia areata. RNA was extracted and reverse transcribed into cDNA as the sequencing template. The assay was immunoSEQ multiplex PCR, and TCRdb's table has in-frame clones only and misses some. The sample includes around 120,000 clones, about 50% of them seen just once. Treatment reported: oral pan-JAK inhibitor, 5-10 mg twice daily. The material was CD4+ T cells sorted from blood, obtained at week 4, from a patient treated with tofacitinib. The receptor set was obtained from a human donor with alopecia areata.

DNA for the CDR3: TGTGCCAGCAGCGTAGGGACAGCGACCTACACAGATACGCAGTATTTT. It yields the protein CASSVGTATYTDTQYF. The J gene is TRBJ2-3, the V gene TRBV9; the D gene is possibly TRBD1 (6 bases). Germline loops: CDR1 SGDLS, CDR2 YYNGEE. Trimming cost V 0 bases and J 2 bases, with 13 bases left between them. This CDR3 has 16 amino acids.

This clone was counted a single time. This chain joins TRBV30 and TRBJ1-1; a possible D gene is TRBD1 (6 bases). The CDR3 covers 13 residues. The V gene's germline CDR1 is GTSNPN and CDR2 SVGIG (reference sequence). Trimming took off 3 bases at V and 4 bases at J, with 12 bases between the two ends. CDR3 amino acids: CAWRQGWGTEAFF. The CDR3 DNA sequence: TGTGCCTGGAGACAGGGCTGGGGCACTGAAGCTTTCTTT.

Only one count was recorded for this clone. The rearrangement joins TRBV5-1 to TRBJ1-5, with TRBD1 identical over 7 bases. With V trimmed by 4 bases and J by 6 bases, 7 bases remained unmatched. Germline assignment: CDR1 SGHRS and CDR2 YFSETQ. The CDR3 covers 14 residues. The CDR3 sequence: CASSAGQAGQPQHF. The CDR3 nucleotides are TGCGCCAGCAGCGCCGGACAGGCGGGTCAGCCCCAGCATTTT. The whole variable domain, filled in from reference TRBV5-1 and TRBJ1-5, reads KAGVTQTPRYLIKTRGQQVTLSCSPISGHRSVSWYQQTPGQGLQFLFEYFSETQRNKGNFPGRFSGRQFSNSRSEMNVSTLELGDSALYLCASSAGQAGQPQHFGDGTRLSIL.

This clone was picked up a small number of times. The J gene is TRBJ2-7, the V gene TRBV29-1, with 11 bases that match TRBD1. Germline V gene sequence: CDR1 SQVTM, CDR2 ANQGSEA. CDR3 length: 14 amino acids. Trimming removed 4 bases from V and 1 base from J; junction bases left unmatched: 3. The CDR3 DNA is TGCAGCGTTGTTGGACAGGGGGCTTCCTACGAGCAGTACTTC. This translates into CSVVGQGASYEQYF.

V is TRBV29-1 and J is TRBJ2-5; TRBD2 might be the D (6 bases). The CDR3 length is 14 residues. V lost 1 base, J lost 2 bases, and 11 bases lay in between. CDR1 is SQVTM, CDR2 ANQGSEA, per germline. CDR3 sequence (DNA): TGCAGCGTTGAAGCCCCAGCGGGTCAAGAGACCCAGTACTTC. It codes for CSVEAPAGQETQYF. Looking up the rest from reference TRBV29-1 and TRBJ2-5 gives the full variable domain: SAVISQKPSRDICQRGTSLTIQCQVDSQVTMMFWYRQQPGQSLTLIATANQGSEATYESGFVIDKFPISRPNLTFSTLTVSNMSPEDSSIYLCSVEAPAGQETQYFGPGTRLLVL.

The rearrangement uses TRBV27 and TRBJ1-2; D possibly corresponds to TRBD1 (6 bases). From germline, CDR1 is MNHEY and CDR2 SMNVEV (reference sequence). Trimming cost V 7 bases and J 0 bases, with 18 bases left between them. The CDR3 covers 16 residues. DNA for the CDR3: TGTGCCAGCAAAGGCTTAGGGGGGCCCGCTAACTATGGCTACACCTTC. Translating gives CASKGLGGPANYGYTF.

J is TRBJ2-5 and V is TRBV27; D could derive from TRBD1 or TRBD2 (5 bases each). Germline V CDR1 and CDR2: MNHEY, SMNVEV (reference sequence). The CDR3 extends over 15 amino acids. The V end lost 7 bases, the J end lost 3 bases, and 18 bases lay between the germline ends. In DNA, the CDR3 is TGTGCCAGCAACACCGGGACCTCTCAGGAAGAGACCCAGTACTTC. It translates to CASNTGTSQEETQYF.

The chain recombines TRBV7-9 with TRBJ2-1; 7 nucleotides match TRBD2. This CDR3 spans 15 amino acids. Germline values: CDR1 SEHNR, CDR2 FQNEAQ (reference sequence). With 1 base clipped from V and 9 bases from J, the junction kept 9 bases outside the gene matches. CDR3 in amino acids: CASSLDSRGDAEQFF. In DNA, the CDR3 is TGTGCCAGCAGCTTAGATTCACGGGGGGATGCTGAGCAGTTCTTC. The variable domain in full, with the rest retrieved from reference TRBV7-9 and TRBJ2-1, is DTGVSQNPRHKITKRGQNVTFRCDPISEHNRLYWYRQTLGQGPEFLTYFQNEAQLEKSRLLSDRFSAERPKGSFSTLEIQRTEQGDSAMYLCASSLDSRGDAEQFFGPGTRLTVL.

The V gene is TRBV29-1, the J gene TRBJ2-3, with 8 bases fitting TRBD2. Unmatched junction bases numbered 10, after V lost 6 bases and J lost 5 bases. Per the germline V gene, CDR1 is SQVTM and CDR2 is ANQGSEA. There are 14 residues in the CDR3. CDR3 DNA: TGCAGCGTCTCCTACCCAGCGGGAGTAGATACGCAGTATTTT. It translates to CSVSYPAGVDTQYF.

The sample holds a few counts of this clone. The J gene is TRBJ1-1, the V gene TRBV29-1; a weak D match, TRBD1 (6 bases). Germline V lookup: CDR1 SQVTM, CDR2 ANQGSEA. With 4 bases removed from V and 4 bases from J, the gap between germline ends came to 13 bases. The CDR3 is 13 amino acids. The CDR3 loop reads CSVGVGGLTEAFF. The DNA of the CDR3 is TGCAGCGTTGGGGTAGGGGGGCTCACTGAAGCTTTCTTT.

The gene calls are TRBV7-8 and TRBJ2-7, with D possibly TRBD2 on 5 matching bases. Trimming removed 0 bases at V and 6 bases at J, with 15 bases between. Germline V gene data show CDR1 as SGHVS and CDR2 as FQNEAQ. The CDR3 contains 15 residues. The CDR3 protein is CASSLAGKVGSEQYF. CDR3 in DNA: TGTGCCAGCAGCTTAGCCGGGAAAGTAGGTTCCGAGCAGTACTTC.

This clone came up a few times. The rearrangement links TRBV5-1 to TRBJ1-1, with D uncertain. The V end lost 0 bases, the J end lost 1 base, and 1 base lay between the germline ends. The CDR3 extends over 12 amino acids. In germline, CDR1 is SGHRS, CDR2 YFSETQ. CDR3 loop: CASSLANTEAFF. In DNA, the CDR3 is TGCGCCAGCAGCTTGGCGAACACTGAAGCTTTCTTT.

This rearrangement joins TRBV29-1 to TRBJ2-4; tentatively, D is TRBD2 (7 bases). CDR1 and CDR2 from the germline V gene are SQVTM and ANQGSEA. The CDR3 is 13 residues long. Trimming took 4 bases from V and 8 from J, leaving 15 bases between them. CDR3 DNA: TGCAGCGTTGGGGGGGGCTTGACAGACATTCAGTACTTC. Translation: CSVGGGLTDIQYF.

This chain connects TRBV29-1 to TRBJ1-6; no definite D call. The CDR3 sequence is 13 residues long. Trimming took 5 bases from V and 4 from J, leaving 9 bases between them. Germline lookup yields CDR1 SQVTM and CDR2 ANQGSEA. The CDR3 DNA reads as TGCAGCGTTAGGGAAGCATATAATTCACCCCTCCACTTT. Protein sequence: CSVREAYNSPLHF.

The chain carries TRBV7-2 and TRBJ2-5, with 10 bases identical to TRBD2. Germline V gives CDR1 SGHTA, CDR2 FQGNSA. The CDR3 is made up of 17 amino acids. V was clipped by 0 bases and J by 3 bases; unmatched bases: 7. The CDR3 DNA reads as TGTGCCAGCAGCTTAGCCCCAAGCGGACTAGCGGAAGAGACCCAGTACTTC. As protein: CASSLAPSGLAEETQYF.

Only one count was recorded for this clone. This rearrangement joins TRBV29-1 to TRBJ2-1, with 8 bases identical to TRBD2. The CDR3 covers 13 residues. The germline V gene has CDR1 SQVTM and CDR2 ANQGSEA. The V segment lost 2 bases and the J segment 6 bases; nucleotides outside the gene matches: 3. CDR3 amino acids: CSVELAGVNEQFF. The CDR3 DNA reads TGCAGCGTTGAACTAGCGGGTGTCAATGAGCAGTTCTTC.

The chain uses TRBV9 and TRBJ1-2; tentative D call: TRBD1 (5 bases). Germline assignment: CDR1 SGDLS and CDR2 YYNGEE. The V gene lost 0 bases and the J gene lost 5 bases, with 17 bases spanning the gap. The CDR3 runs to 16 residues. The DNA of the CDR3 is TGTGCCAGCAGCGTAGGGTTGGGGGGTACACTTTATGGCTACACCTTC. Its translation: CASSVGLGGTLYGYTF.

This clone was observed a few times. CDR3 sequence reads: CASSSRVMNTEAFF. The CDR3 DNA sequence: TGCGCCAGCAGCTCCCGGGTTATGAACACTGAAGCTTTCTTT. The chain joins TRBV5-1 to TRBJ1-1; D is uncertain. Germline V lookup: CDR1 SGHRS, CDR2 YFSETQ. CDR3 length equals 14 residues. V lost 3 bases, J lost 0 bases, and 9 bases lay in between. Variable domain in full (rest from reference TRBV5-1 and TRBJ1-1): KAGVTQTPRYLIKTRGQQVTLSCSPISGHRSVSWYQQTPGQGLQFLFEYFSETQRNKGNFPGRFSGRQFSNSRSEMNVSTLELGDSALYLCASSSRVMNTEAFFGQGTRLTVV.

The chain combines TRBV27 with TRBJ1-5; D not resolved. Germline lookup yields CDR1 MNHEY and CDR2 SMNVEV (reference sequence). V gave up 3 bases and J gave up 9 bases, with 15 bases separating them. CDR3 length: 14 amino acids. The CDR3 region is CASSLRTDGRPQHF. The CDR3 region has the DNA TGTGCCAGCAGTTTGAGAACGGACGGACGGCCCCAGCATTTT.

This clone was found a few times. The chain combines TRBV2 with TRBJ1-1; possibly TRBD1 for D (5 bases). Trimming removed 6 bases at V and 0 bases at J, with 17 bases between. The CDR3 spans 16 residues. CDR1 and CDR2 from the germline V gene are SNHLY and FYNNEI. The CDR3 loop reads CASSAESGLMNTEAFF. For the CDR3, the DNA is TGTGCCAGCAGCGCCGAATCAGGGCTGATGAACACTGAAGCTTTCTTT.

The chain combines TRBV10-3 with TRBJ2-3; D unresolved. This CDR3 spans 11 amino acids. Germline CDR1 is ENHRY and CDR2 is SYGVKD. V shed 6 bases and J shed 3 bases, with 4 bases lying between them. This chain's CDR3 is CAISATDTQYF. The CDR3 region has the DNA TGTGCCATCAGCGCTACAGATACGCAGTATTTT.

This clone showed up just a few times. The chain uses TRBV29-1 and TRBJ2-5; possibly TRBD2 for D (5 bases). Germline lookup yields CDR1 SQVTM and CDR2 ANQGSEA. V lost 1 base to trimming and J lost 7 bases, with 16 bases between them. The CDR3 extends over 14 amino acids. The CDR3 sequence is CSVEGERGKGTQYF. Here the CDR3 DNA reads TGCAGCGTTGAAGGGGAGAGAGGGAAGGGGACCCAGTACTTC.